Sequencing of this T cell receptor (beta chain) was carried out in a study of T cell responses to AZD1222 COVID-19 vaccine (dated by TCRdb to the early 2020s). As for the study more broadly: TCR sequencing was performed for roughly 250 trial participants, of whom about 210 were given two doses of AZD1222 and about 25 were given two doses of MenACWY control vaccine. Trial participants were enrolled by age into 18-55, 56-69 and 70-plus year subgroups, with around 140, 26 and 57 TCR-sequenced participants respectively. What the work shows at the level of the full study, not this receptor alone: In the small 56-69-year group, the increase in depth fell short of significance, most likely because of low power. A significant rise in spike-specific TCR breadth and depth was observed after two AZD1222 doses relative to day 0 and relative to MenACWY recipients. Nearly half of unique spike-specific TCRs reportedly recognized epitopes outside regions mutated in the B.1.351 and B.1.1.7 variants. The vaccine-associated CD4 TCRs covered the entire spike protein, and the dominant responses fell in regions 160-218 and 743-854. Conclusions about previously exposed vaccinees are limited, since just five or six AZD1222 recipients were seropositive for SARS-CoV-2 at baseline. Most participants were white British and females outnumbered males, and the authors suggested that clonal diversity may have been underestimated. Because no samples from the day 14 peak response were available, repertoires could be characterized only after the peak T cell response.

In light of the paper, this sample's time point label describes: about 28 days (+/-7) after the second vaccine dose. Because spike-specific TCR depth and breadth did not differ between the two schedules, AZD1222 recipients who got a second dose at roughly 4 weeks were pooled with those who got a second dose at roughly 12 weeks. Vaccinee samples came from UK trials COV001 and COV002, including a single-blind randomized controlled phase 2/3 trial of AZD1222 (ChAdOx1 nCoV-19) in healthy adults. For TCRbeta chain sequencing, PBMC samples were collected from trial participants at day 0 and at day 28 after the second dose. The CDR3 regions of human TCRbeta chains were analyzed by immunosequencing. In the source study's methods: Repertoire TCRs were matched against a reference library of SARS-CoV-2-specific TCRs generated with the MIRA antigen-specificity platform. Breadth was defined as the fraction of unique TCRs that were SARS-CoV-2-associated, and depth was defined as the fraction of total T cells that were SARS-CoV-2-associated. Each spike-specific TCR was assigned to its reactive spike region and to a CD4 or CD8 class using the MIRA data. Log10-transformed breadth and depth values were compared by one-way ANOVA with Sidak's multiple comparisons tests. TCRdb's version of the immuneACCESS table is confined to in-frame rearrangements and falls short of the full clone set. An unresolved V gene accounts for under half of the shortfall where checked; the remainder is of unknown origin. Clonal size and the V and J genes are those of that table, whereas D and trimming came from the DNA. Present in this sample are around 80,000 clones, nearly 90% of which were seen just once. The ten top clones hold 1% to 1.5% of the sample.

Worth noting for this clone: What antigen it recognizes has not been identified. No much larger clone exists at a distance of one base, and base qualities are not known.

This material consisted of peripheral blood, taken 28 days after the second AZD1222 dose. This clonotype was obtained from an adult who received the AZD1222 COVID-19 vaccine.

The CDR3 region has the sequence CASSLGGAYNEQFF. The DNA sequence follows: TGTGCCAGCAGCTTAGGGGGAGCCTACAATGAGCAGTTCTTC. The chain is made from TRBV11-3 and TRBJ2-1; perhaps TRBD2 is the D gene, with 5 bases matching. The V and J ends are trimmed by 1 base and 2 bases, leaving 6 bases between them. The germline V gene provides CDR1 SGHNT and CDR2 YENEEA. There are 14 amino acids in the CDR3, from cysteine to phenylalanine inclusive. The kept DNA is CDR3 alone, 42 bases in frame from the first base.